A selection of T cell receptor beta chains follows, all from one sample in a study of blood T cells in healthy people across ages. Via MiXCR, TCRdb re-called the 5' RACE reads, giving one row per CDR3 protein. The table shows 850,000 to 1,100,000 distinct CDR3 sequences, with approximately 38% occurring only once. What was sequenced was blood. These receptor sequences come from a man younger than 30 in good health. The CDR3 runs from the conserved cysteine through the conserved F or W. A D gene is named only where the DNA matches it firmly. Size is omitted from some rows. Given values are once, few, many or a class for expanded clones.

clone size	V gene	J gene	D gene	CDR3 length	CDR3 protein	CDR3 DNA
few	TRBV12-3/TRBV12-4	TRBJ2-7	-	16	CASRPGTITLQNEQYF	TGTGCCAGCAGGCCCGGGACCATCACTCTCCAGAATGAGCAGTACTTC
-	TRBV29-1	TRBJ1-2	TRBD1	11	CSVTGGAGYTF	TGCAGCGTAACAGGGGGAGCTGGCTACACCTTC
-	TRBV6-2/TRBV6-3	TRBJ1-5	-	13	CASRDRRDQPQHF	TGTGCCAGCAGAGATCGAAGAGATCAGCCCCAGCATTTT
-	TRBV3-1	TRBJ1-1	TRBD1	14	CASSPWTGGTEAFF	TGTGCCAGCAGCCCATGGACAGGGGGCACTGAAGCTTTCTTT
few	TRBV28	TRBJ1-1	-	14	CASSLVGGQTEAFF	TGTGCCAGCAGCCTAGTTGGAGGGCAAACTGAAGCTTTCTTT
few	TRBV7-2	TRBJ2-3	-	17	CASSLGARQTSTDTQYF	TGTGCCAGCAGCTTAGGAGCTCGCCAGACCAGCACAGATACGCAGTATTTT
-	TRBV4-1	TRBJ2-5	-	13	CASSPLGKETQYF	TGCGCCAGCAGCCCCCTAGGGAAAGAGACCCAGTACTTC
-	TRBV12-3/TRBV12-4	TRBJ1-5	-	14	CASSPQLVDQPQHF	TGTGCCAGCAGCCCACAATTAGTTGATCAGCCCCAGCATTTT
-	TRBV20-1	TRBJ1-1	TRBD1	15	CSARENRGPYTEAFF	TGCAGTGCTAGAGAGAACAGGGGACCCTACACTGAAGCTTTCTTT
many	TRBV6-6	TRBJ1-2	TRBD1	13	CASSYIQGVGYTF	TGTGCCAGCAGTTACATACAGGGGGTAGGCTACACCTTC
-	TRBV12-3/TRBV12-4	TRBJ1-4	-	14	CASSVGRHNEKLFF	TGTGCCAGCAGTGTGGGACGGCATAATGAAAAACTGTTTTTT
few	TRBV2	TRBJ1-1	TRBD1	15	CASRPTGGYNTEAFF	TGTGCCAGCAGACCCACAGGGGGATACAACACTGAAGCTTTCTTT
few	TRBV20-1	TRBJ2-3	-	19	CSAGLGVGGPILSTDTQYF	TGCAGTGCTGGCCTAGGTGTGGGGGGACCCATACTAAGCACAGATACGCAGTATTTT
-	TRBV7-9	TRBJ2-3	TRBD1	16	CASSFGSGQGTDTQYF	TGTGCCAGCAGCTTTGGGTCGGGACAGGGCACAGATACGCAGTATTTT
-	TRBV7-9	TRBJ1-2	TRBD1	12	CASSPTGVGYTF	TGTGCCAGCAGTCCTACAGGGGTTGGCTACACCTTC
few	TRBV10-3	TRBJ1-2	-	14	CAIKGLGQYYGYTF	TGTGCCATCAAGGGACTAGGACAGTACTATGGCTACACCTTC
few	TRBV2	TRBJ2-1	-	13	CASSENGGGEQFF	TGTGCCAGCAGTGAAAATGGGGGTGGTGAGCAGTTCTTC
-	TRBV12-3/TRBV12-4	TRBJ2-1	-	15	CASRTGFSSYNEQFF	TGTGCCAGCAGGACCGGGTTTAGCTCCTACAATGAGCAGTTCTTC
few	TRBV2	TRBJ1-2	-	13	CASRIGSSVGYTF	TGTGCCAGCAGGATCGGGAGTAGCGTGGGCTACACCTTC
-	TRBV4-1	TRBJ2-1	-	18	CASSQEWREGDSYNEQFF	TGCGCCAGCAGCCAAGAATGGAGGGAAGGTGACTCCTACAATGAGCAGTTCTTC
-	TRBV2	TRBJ1-2	TRBD1	14	CASSRGTDSGGYTF	TGTGCCAGCAGCCGAGGGACAGACTCTGGCGGCTACACCTTC
-	TRBV5-1	TRBJ1-2	-	14	CASSLKEGSHGYTF	TGCGCCAGCAGCTTGAAGGAGGGGAGCCATGGCTACACCTTC
few	TRBV20-1	TRBJ1-5	TRBD1	14	CSAGDRRFNQPQHF	TGCAGTGCTGGGGACAGACGCTTTAATCAGCCCCAGCATTTT
-	TRBV20-1	TRBJ1-2	TRBD1	12	CRARGQNYGYTF	TGCAGGGCCCGGGGACAGAACTATGGCTACACCTTC
-	TRBV5-1	TRBJ2-5	-	12	CASSFQYNEQYF	TGCGCCAGCAGTTTTCAGTACAATGAGCAGTACTTC
few	TRBV7-8	TRBJ1-1	-	16	CASSLGSRGTDTEAFF	TGTGCCAGCAGCTTAGGATCGAGGGGTACGGACACTGAAGCTTTCTTT